The 21 T cell receptor beta chains in this list originate from one sample, sequenced in a study of early T cells in non-severe SARS-CoV-2 infection. TCRdb reanalysed the 5' RACE reads using MiXCR and keeps one entry per CDR3 protein. The profile shows just over 70,000 distinct CDR3 sequences, approximately 13% of them singletons. The source material was whole blood. These receptors originate from an adult who was a healthcare worker with PCR-confirmed SARS-CoV-2 infection or an uninfected control (not recorded which).

This clonotype was observed at least ten times. The chain has TRBV15 and TRBJ2-1; the D is unclear. Trimming removed 0 bases from V and 3 bases from J, with 6 bases in between. The CDR3 length is 14 residues. Germline CDR1 reads LNHNV; CDR2 reads YYDKDF (reference sequence). CDR3 bases: TGTGCCACCAGCAGAGACGGCGACTACAATGAGCAGTTCTTC. It yields the protein CATSRDGDYNEQFF. Filled out from reference TRBV15 and TRBJ2-1, the complete variable domain reads DAMVIQNPRYQVTQFGKPVTLSCSQTLNHNVMYWYQQKSSQAPKLLFHYYDKDFNNEADTPDNFQSRRPNTSFCFLDIRSPGLGDTAMYLCATSRDGDYNEQFFGPGTRLTVL.

This clonotype came up many times. This CDR3 is CASSLGSRMNTEAFF. CDR3 nucleotide sequence: TGTGCCAGCAGCTTAGGGTCCAGAATGAACACTGAAGCTTTCTTT. The rearrangement links TRBV7-2 to TRBJ1-1; D is ambiguous. V was shortened by 1 base and J by 0 bases, with 9 bases between the two germline ends. Germline V lookup: CDR1 SGHTA, CDR2 FQGNSA. The CDR3 runs to 15 residues.

In its sample, this clonotype was seen many times. CDR3 residues: CASSLVGGQGFASSGNTIYF. CDR3 in DNA: TGTGCCAGCAGCTTAGTAGGGGGACAGGGGTTTGCGAGCTCTGGAAACACCATATATTTT. This chain links TRBV7-8 with TRBJ1-3; 10 nucleotides agree with TRBD1. The V and J ends lost 1 base and 0 bases, in that order; junction bases with no gene match: 12. CDR1 and CDR2 from the germline V gene are SGHVS and FQNEAQ. The CDR3 length is 20 residues. Variable domain in full (rest from reference TRBV7-8 and TRBJ1-3): GAGVSQSPRYKVAKRGQDVALRCDPISGHVSLFWYQQALGQGPEFLTYFQNEAQLDKSGLPSDRFFAERPEGSVSTLKIQRTQQEDSAVYLCASSLVGGQGFASSGNTIYFGEGSWLTVV.

This clonotype came up many times. This chain uses TRBV5-1 with TRBJ2-2; TRBD1 aligns across 8 bases. Germline CDR1 reads SGHRS; CDR2 reads YFSETQ. The CDR3 is 16 residues long. Unmatched junction bases numbered 9, after V lost 4 bases and J lost 4 bases. The chain's CDR3 is CASSPTDRGSTGELFF. The DNA of the CDR3 is TGCGCCAGCAGCCCGACCGACAGGGGATCCACCGGGGAGCTGTTTTTT.

This clonotype was counted at least ten times. This chain links TRBV12-3 or TRBV12-4 with TRBJ1-1; 7 nucleotides align to TRBD1. With 5 bases clipped from V and 7 bases from J, the junction kept 13 bases outside the gene matches. This CDR3 contains 15 residues. This CDR3 is CASSPGTAFPLEAFF. CDR3 nucleotides: TGTGCCAGCAGTCCCGGGACAGCCTTTCCCCTTGAAGCTTTCTTT.

This clonotype was found many times. The chain is built from TRBV10-2 and TRBJ2-7; D remains unclear. The CDR3 totals 12 residues. V was cut by 3 bases and J by 7 bases, with 10 bases left in between. The V gene's germline CDR1 is WSHSY and CDR2 SAAADI. This CDR3 reads CASSEVFVEQYF. For the CDR3, the DNA is TGCGCCAGCAGTGAAGTTTTTGTAGAGCAGTACTTC.

At least ten counts were recorded for this clonotype. The V call is TRBV7-2, the J call TRBJ2-7; 9 bases agree with TRBD1. The CDR3 has 15 residues. Germline-derived CDR1 and CDR2 are SGHTA and FQGNSA. The ends lost 5 bases at V and 6 bases at J; junction bases unmatched: 11. The CDR3 loop reads CASSRPTGGLGEQYF. The CDR3 region has the DNA TGTGCCAGCAGCCGACCGACAGGGGGTCTGGGCGAGCAGTACTTC.

The chain employs TRBV30 and TRBJ2-1; the D call may be TRBD1 or TRBD2 (5 bases each). The CDR3 runs to 14 residues. V lost 0 bases and J 8 bases, leaving 14 bases between the germline ends. The germline V gene has CDR1 GTSNPN and CDR2 SVGIG (reference sequence). CDR3 coding DNA: TGTGCCTGGAGTGTACCGAGAGGGGTCGATGAGCAGTTCTTC. Protein: CAWSVPRGVDEQFF.

This clonotype occurred many times. The chain carries TRBV12-3 or TRBV12-4 and TRBJ1-1, with D uncertain. The CDR3 has 13 residues. Between the trimmed V and J ends, which lost 5 bases and 1 base, there was a span of 8 bases. The CDR3 nucleotides are TGTGCCAGCAGTGTCTTCAGGAACACTGAAGCTTTCTTT. It specifies CASSVFRNTEAFF.

This clonotype was counted at least ten times. The rearrangement joins TRBV4-3 to TRBJ2-1, with 10 bases aligning to TRBD2. CDR1 is LGHNA and CDR2 is YSLEER in the germline V gene. V dropped 0 bases and J dropped 4; count of bases not matched to a gene: 6. The CDR3 runs 17 residues. The CDR3 loop is CASSQDRRTSGYNEQFF. CDR3 coding DNA: TGCGCCAGCAGCCAAGATCGAAGGACTAGCGGATACAATGAGCAGTTCTTC.

This clonotype was counted once. Being one base from a much bigger clone, this may be a read error. The V gene is TRBV5-5, the J gene TRBJ2-3; D is possibly TRBD2 (6 bases). This CDR3 region has 14 residues. V lost 4 bases, J lost 4 bases, and 13 bases lay in between. In germline, CDR1 is SGHKS, CDR2 YYEKEE (reference sequence). CDR3 region: CASSAGPNSDTQYF. The CDR3 DNA follows: TGTGCCAGCAGCGCGGGACCTAACTCAGATACGCAGTATTTT.

The chain links TRBV2 to TRBJ2-7; D is uncertain. CDR3 length equals 13 residues. Germline V gives CDR1 SNHLY, CDR2 FYNNEI. V dropped 7 bases and J dropped 2 bases, with 12 bases sitting between them. CDR3 bases: TGTGCCAGCACCATGACTGGACCCTACGAGCAGTACTTC. Translation: CASTMTGPYEQYF.

This clonotype was seen once. This chain connects TRBV6-1 to TRBJ1-2; 9 bases map to TRBD1. Trimming removed 8 bases from V and 8 bases from J; junction bases left unmatched: 9. Germline CDR1 reads MNHNS; CDR2 reads SASEGT. This CDR3 region has 13 residues. CDR3 residues: CASQKQGAEGYTF. In nucleotides, the CDR3 is TGTGCCAGCCAGAAACAGGGGGCAGAGGGCTACACCTTC.

This clonotype came up many times. CDR3 bases: TGTGCCAGCAGGGGCAGGGGGCTGGGTGATCCCAAAAACATTCAGTACTTC. This translates into CASRGRGLGDPKNIQYF. The chain carries TRBV6-2 or TRBV6-3 and TRBJ2-4, with 8 bases aligning to TRBD1. The CDR3 totals 17 residues. The ends lost 6 bases at V and 2 bases at J; junction bases unmatched: 12. Germline-derived CDR1 and CDR2 are MNHEY and SVGEGT.

The CDR3 DNA follows: TGTGCCACCAGTGATTCTCCGTCCACCAATGAGCAGTTCTTC. Its translation is CATSDSPSTNEQFF. The J gene is TRBJ2-1, the V gene TRBV24-1; D unresolved. Germline V gives CDR1 KGHDR, CDR2 SFDVKD. Trimming took off 2 bases at V and 6 bases at J, with 10 bases between the two ends. This CDR3 has 14 amino acids.

This clonotype appeared many times. V and J are TRBV5-1 and TRBJ1-1; D call uncertain. This CDR3 is built from 13 residues. The germline V and J ends were trimmed by 4 bases and 11 bases, with 18 bases remaining between them. Germline lookup yields CDR1 SGHRS and CDR2 YFSETQ. CDR3 sequence (DNA): TGCGCCAGCAGCCATAGCAAGACGGTTGAGGCTTTCTTT. Translated, it gives CASSHSKTVEAFF. Based on the CDR3 plus reference TRBV5-1 and TRBJ1-1, the full variable domain is KAGVTQTPRYLIKTRGQQVTLSCSPISGHRSVSWYQQTPGQGLQFLFEYFSETQRNKGNFPGRFSGRQFSNSRSEMNVSTLELGDSALYLCASSHSKTVEAFFGQGTRLTVV.

Many counts were recorded for this clonotype. V and J are TRBV29-1 and TRBJ2-1; 8 bases align to TRBD2. The CDR3 spans 15 residues. The germline V gene encodes CDR1 SQVTM and CDR2 ANQGSEA. V shed 6 bases and J 4 bases; nucleotides not matched to a gene: 11. The CDR3 loop is CSVVSGSKVYNEQFF. CDR3 nucleotide sequence: TGCAGCGTGGTAAGCGGGAGTAAGGTATACAATGAGCAGTTCTTC.

CDR3 in amino acids: CASGGYGLNYGYTF. CDR3 bases: TGTGCCAGCGGGGGATACGGGCTTAACTATGGCTACACCTTC. This chain links TRBV27 with TRBJ1-2; tentative D call: TRBD1 (5 bases). Trimming pared 8 bases from V and 1 base from J, leaving 14 bases between. CDR3 length: 14 residues. CDR1 and CDR2 from the germline V gene are MNHEY and SMNVEV (reference sequence).

This clonotype was detected a few times. This chain joins TRBV29-1 and TRBJ2-7, with D possibly being TRBD1 (5 bases). Germline V CDR1 and CDR2: SQVTM, ANQGSEA. The ends were cut back, 3 bases at V and 2 bases at J, with 8 bases in the middle. The CDR3 is 12 residues long. The CDR3 here is CSVEVTAYEQYF. The CDR3 DNA sequence: TGCAGCGTTGAGGTGACAGCCTACGAGCAGTACTTC.

This clonotype has a count of ten or more. This chain joins TRBV11-2 and TRBJ2-1; 7 bases match TRBD2. This CDR3 region has 15 residues. Trimming at V came to 3 bases and at J to 2 bases, leaving 4 bases not matched to a gene. Germline CDR1 is SGHAT and CDR2 is FQNNGV. CDR3 residues: CASSFGLETYNEQFF. The CDR3 nucleotides are TGTGCCAGCAGCTTCGGACTAGAAACCTACAATGAGCAGTTCTTC.

The V call is TRBV6-1, the J call TRBJ2-1; 10 nucleotides align to TRBD2. With 4 bases clipped from V and 0 bases from J, the junction kept 3 bases outside the gene matches. Germline V gene lookup returns CDR1 MNHNS and CDR2 SASEGT. This CDR3 spans 16 amino acids. The CDR3 coding sequence is TGTGCCAGCAGTGGTGCTAGCGGGAGCTCCTACAATGAGCAGTTCTTC. It codes for CASSGASGSSYNEQFF.